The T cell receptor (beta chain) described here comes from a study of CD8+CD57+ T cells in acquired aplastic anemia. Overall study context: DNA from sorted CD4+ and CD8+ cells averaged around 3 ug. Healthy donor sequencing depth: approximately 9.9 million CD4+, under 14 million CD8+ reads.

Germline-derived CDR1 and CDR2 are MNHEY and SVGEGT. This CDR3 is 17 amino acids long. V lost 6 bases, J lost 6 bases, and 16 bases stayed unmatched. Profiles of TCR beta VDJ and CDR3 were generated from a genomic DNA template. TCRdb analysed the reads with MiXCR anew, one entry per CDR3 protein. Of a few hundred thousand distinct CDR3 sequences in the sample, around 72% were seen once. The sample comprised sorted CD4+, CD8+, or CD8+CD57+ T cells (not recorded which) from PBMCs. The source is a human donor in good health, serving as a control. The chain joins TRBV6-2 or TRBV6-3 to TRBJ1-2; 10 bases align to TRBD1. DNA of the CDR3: TGTGCCAGCAGGGCTACCGGGACAGGGGAGGGGGTTCATGGCTACACCTTC. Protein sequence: CASRATGTGEGVHGYTF.